Following are 24 T cell receptor beta chains from one sample sequenced in a study of somatic mutations in cytotoxic T cells in rheumatoid arthritis. Data came from immunoSEQ multiplex PCR; TCRdb stores just in-frame clones and leaves some out. The table has about 18,000 clones, roughly four fifths seen once. Material for sequencing was CD8+ T cells sorted from blood. The receptors stem from an adult with rheumatoid arthritis.

The chain combines TRBV5-4 with TRBJ2-7, with 14 bases matching TRBD2. Germline V gene sequence: CDR1 SGHNT, CDR2 YYREEE (reference sequence). The CDR3 totals 16 residues. Trimming cost V 2 bases and J 1 base; bases outside gene matches: 2. The CDR3 loop reads CASSLRTSGRSYEQYF. The CDR3 DNA follows: TGTGCCAGCAGCTTAAGGACTAGCGGGAGGTCCTACGAGCAGTACTTC.

This clone is large by share. The chain uses TRBV6-1 and TRBJ2-5; D is undetermined. Trimming took 3 bases from V and 4 from J, leaving 15 bases between them. This CDR3 region has 15 residues. Germline-derived CDR1 and CDR2 are MNHNS and SASEGT. The CDR3 DNA sequence: TGTGCCAGCAGTGAGACGGACGGCCCCACAGAGACCCAGTACTTC. This codes for CASSETDGPTETQYF.

CDR3 residues: CASSHDRPGAPHQPQHF. The DNA of the CDR3 is TGCGCCAGCAGCCACGATCGGCCCGGTGCGCCTCATCAGCCCCAGCATTTT. The rearrangement joins TRBV4-3 to TRBJ1-5; D remains ambiguous. V dropped 3 bases and J dropped 5 bases, with 20 bases sitting between them. The CDR3 loop spans 17 amino acids. The germline V gene encodes CDR1 LGHNA and CDR2 YSLEER.

This sequence joins TRBV5-5 and TRBJ2-1, with D tentatively TRBD1 (5 bases). Germline CDR1 SGHKS, CDR2 YYEKEE (reference sequence). This CDR3 contains 13 residues. V was shortened by 7 bases and J by 10 bases, with 18 bases between the two germline ends. The CDR3: CASAGQLTGEQFF. The CDR3 DNA follows: TGTGCCAGCGCCGGACAACTCACCGGGGAGCAGTTCTTC. The full variable domain, rest sourced from reference TRBV5-5 and TRBJ2-1, is DAGVTQSPTHLIKTRGQQVTLRCSPISGHKSVSWYQQVLGQGPQFIFQYYEKEERGRGNFPDRFSARQFPNYSSELNVNALLLGDSALYLCASAGQLTGEQFFGPGTRLTVL.

This CDR3 reads CASSPAGHNEQFF. CDR3 DNA sequence: TGCGCCAGCAGCCCAGCGGGGCACAATGAGCAGTTCTTC. The chain links TRBV4-1 to TRBJ2-1; TRBD2 matches at 7 bases. J gave up 5 bases and V 4 bases, and 2 bases lay outside the gene matches. The CDR3 runs 13 residues. Germline V lookup: CDR1 MGHRA, CDR2 YSYEKL.

This clone is a singleton in its sample. The CDR3 loop is CASSRWAEAFF. The CDR3 nucleotides read TGTGCCAGCAGCCGGTGGGCTGAAGCTTTCTTT. The chain recombines TRBV28 with TRBJ1-1; D unresolved. Germline lookup yields CDR1 MDHEN and CDR2 SYDVKM. This CDR3 has 11 residues. The V end lost 6 bases, the J end lost 6 bases, and 8 bases lay between the germline ends.

J is TRBJ2-3 and V is TRBV7-2; D unresolved. CDR3 length: 13 residues. Trimming left V 1 base short and J 4 bases short, with 6 bases between. From germline, CDR1 is SGHTA and CDR2 FQGNSA. The CDR3 DNA reads TGTGCCAGCAGCTTAGTCGTTCCAGATACGCAGTATTTT. It is translated as CASSLVVPDTQYF. The full variable domain, its missing parts supplied by reference TRBV7-2 and TRBJ2-3, is GAGVSQSPSNKVTEKGKDVELRCDPISGHTALYWYRQSLGQGLEFLIYFQGNSAPDKSGLPSDRFSAERTGGSVSTLTIQRTQQEDSAVYLCASSLVVPDTQYFGPGTRLTVL.

The rearrangement uses TRBV7-8 and TRBJ2-1, with D unclear. V was trimmed by 6 bases and J by 7 bases, leaving 13 bases between them. CDR3 length equals 13 residues. CDR1 and CDR2 (germline): SGHVS, FQNEAQ. DNA for the CDR3: TGTGCCAGCAGTTCGCTATCGACGAATGAGCAGTTCTTC. Its protein product is CASSSLSTNEQFF.

This clone was detected only a few times. The chain is built from TRBV2 and TRBJ2-3, with TRBD1 as a possible D gene (5 bases). Trimming left V 8 bases short and J 0 bases short, with 15 bases between. This CDR3 comprises 15 residues. The germline V gene has CDR1 SNHLY and CDR2 FYNNEI. DNA of the CDR3: TGTGCCAGCCAGGGTGGCTGGGCTAGCACAGATACGCAGTATTTT. Protein product: CASQGGWASTDTQYF.

This rearrangement joins TRBV10-2 to TRBJ1-2; no reliable D call. The CDR3 consists of 12 residues. Per the germline V gene, CDR1 is WSHSY and CDR2 is SAAADI. Trimming left V 4 bases short and J 8 bases short, with 11 bases between. The CDR3 sequence is CASSGPRRGYTF. The DNA of the CDR3 is TGCGCCAGCAGTGGACCTCGGCGGGGCTACACCTTC.

Regarding this clone: Its ends do not fully match the called genes, so a read error is possible. V usage is TRBV7-2 and J usage is TRBJ2-7; TRBD1 agrees at 7 bases. The CDR3 consists of 16 residues. Germline lookup yields CDR1 SGHTA and CDR2 FQGNSA. CDR3 residues: CASSHVRTGPSHEQYF. For the CDR3, the DNA is TGTGCCAGCAGCCATGTTAGGACAGGACCCTCCCACGAGCAGTACTTC.

The chain is built from TRBV27 and TRBJ1-1, with D unclear. Germline V CDR1 and CDR2: MNHEY, SMNVEV (reference sequence). With 6 bases removed from V and 7 bases from J, the gap between germline ends came to 15 bases. CDR3 size: 13 residues. Written as DNA, the CDR3 is TGTGCCAGCAGACCTGGACGTGGGTTTGAAGCTTTCTTT. Encoded protein: CASRPGRGFEAFF.

In DNA form, the CDR3 reads TGTGCCAGCAGACTGATGAGCTCCTACAATGAGCAGTTCTTC. Translated, it gives CASRLMSSYNEQFF. The V call is TRBV6-5, the J call TRBJ2-1; D remains unclear. Germline V gene data show CDR1 as MNHEY and CDR2 as SVGAGI. The CDR3 totals 14 residues. V dropped 6 bases and J dropped 0 bases, with 9 bases sitting between them.

This clone occurred once. The chain combines TRBV6-1 with TRBJ1-4, with no clear D. Trimming cost V 7 bases and J 12 bases, with 15 bases left between them. CDR1 is MNHNS, CDR2 SASEGT, per germline. CDR3 length equals 12 residues. The CDR3 spells CASTQLGIQLFF. The CDR3 DNA is TGTGCCAGCACCCAACTGGGAATTCAACTGTTTTTT.

The chain has TRBV27 and TRBJ2-7, with D hard to call. Trimming took off 5 bases at V and 3 bases at J, with 20 bases between the two ends. This CDR3 contains 16 residues. Germline V gene lookup returns CDR1 MNHEY and CDR2 SMNVEV (reference sequence). Here the CDR3 DNA reads TGTGCCAGCAGTCGTGCCCGTCTGGCAGATCACTACGAGCAGTACTTC. Its protein product is CASSRARLADHYEQYF.

The chain links TRBV16 to TRBJ1-1; tentative D call: TRBD1 (5 bases). Deletions cut 4 bases from V and 7 bases from J, with 10 bases between. Germline V CDR1 and CDR2: KGHSY, FQNENV. This CDR3 is built from 12 residues. This CDR3 is CASSPTGGEAFF. CDR3 bases: TGTGCCAGCAGCCCGACCGGGGGTGAAGCTTTCTTT.

The chain carries TRBV19 and TRBJ1-2, with TRBD1 as a possible D gene (5 bases). CDR3 size: 15 residues. The V gene lost 3 bases and the J gene lost 0 bases, with 11 bases spanning the gap. The germline CDR1 and CDR2 sequences are LNHDA and SQIVND (reference sequence). The DNA of the CDR3 is TGTGCCAGTAGTATCAGGGCTGGGACTAACTATGGCTACACCTTC. It encodes CASSIRAGTNYGYTF. The full variable domain, in which reference TRBV19 and TRBJ1-2 provide the parts outside the CDR3, is DGGITQSPKYLFRKEGQNVTLSCEQNLNHDAMYWYRQDPGQGLRLIYYSQIVNDFQKGDIAEGYSVSREKKESFPLTVTSAQKNPTAFYLCASSIRAGTNYGYTFGSGTRLTVV.

The chain carries TRBV4-3 and TRBJ2-2; a weak D match, TRBD1 (6 bases). Trimming pared 0 bases from V and 5 bases from J, leaving 10 bases between. CDR1 is LGHNA and CDR2 is YSLEER in the germline V gene. This CDR3 is 15 amino acids long. The CDR3 sequence: CASSQDSQGTGELFF. For the CDR3, the DNA is TGCGCCAGCAGCCAAGATAGCCAGGGGACCGGGGAGCTGTTTTTT.

The CDR3 region has the DNA TGTGCCAGCAGCTTAAGCTTGGCTACGCAGTATTTT. It yields the protein CASSLSLATQYF. The chain uses TRBV7-2 and TRBJ2-3; D is undetermined. The CDR3 has 12 residues. CDR1 and CDR2 from the germline V gene are SGHTA and FQGNSA. Trimming removed 2 bases from V and 8 bases from J, with 8 bases in between. Drawing the rest from reference TRBV7-2 and TRBJ2-3, the complete variable domain is GAGVSQSPSNKVTEKGKDVELRCDPISGHTALYWYRQSLGQGLEFLIYFQGNSAPDKSGLPSDRFSAERTGGSVSTLTIQRTQQEDSAVYLCASSLSLATQYFGPGTRLTVL.

This sequence joins TRBV27 and TRBJ2-5; 7 bases map to TRBD2. The germline V gene has CDR1 MNHEY and CDR2 SMNVEV (reference sequence). The CDR3 is 13 residues long. The ends lost 5 bases at V and 8 bases at J; junction bases unmatched: 8. The chain's CDR3 is CASSSGDGATQYF. CDR3 sequence (DNA): TGTGCCAGCAGTAGCGGGGACGGAGCTACCCAGTACTTC.

CDR3 in amino acids: CASSVEADFRSDTQYF. CDR3 in DNA: TGTGCCAGCAGCGTAGAAGCAGATTTTCGATCAGATACGCAGTATTTT. This chain links TRBV9 with TRBJ2-3; D unresolved. Germline V gives CDR1 SGDLS, CDR2 YYNGEE. The length of the CDR3 is 16 residues. The V end lost 0 bases, the J end lost 4 bases, and 15 bases lay between the germline ends.

This chain links TRBV6-1 with TRBJ2-5; 7 nucleotides match TRBD1. CDR3 length: 18 residues. Germline V gene data show CDR1 as MNHNS and CDR2 as SASEGT. Germline trimming cut 3 bases from V and 5 bases from J; bases unmatched to any gene: 18. The CDR3 nucleotides are TGTGCCAGCAGTGAGCCCCCCCGCTCAACAGGGGAGTGGGAGACCCAGTACTTC. It encodes CASSEPPRSTGEWETQYF.

This clone has more than one count but fewer than ten. V is TRBV28 and J is TRBJ1-3, with D uncertain. CDR3 length equals 15 residues. V lost 3 bases and J lost 0, with 9 bases in between. Germline CDR1 is MDHEN and CDR2 is SYDVKM. The DNA for the CDR3 is TGTGCCAGCAGTTTGGGCACTTCCTCTGGAAACACCATATATTTT. Its translation is CASSLGTSSGNTIYF.

This chain uses TRBV11-2 with TRBJ2-3; D call uncertain. CDR1 and CDR2 from the germline V gene are SGHAT and FQNNGV. This CDR3 has 16 residues. The V gene lost 6 bases and the J gene lost 6 bases, with 22 bases spanning the gap. The CDR3 spells CASSSPAEKGLDTQYF. DNA for the CDR3: TGTGCCAGCAGTTCCCCGGCCGAGAAAGGATTGGATACGCAGTATTTT.